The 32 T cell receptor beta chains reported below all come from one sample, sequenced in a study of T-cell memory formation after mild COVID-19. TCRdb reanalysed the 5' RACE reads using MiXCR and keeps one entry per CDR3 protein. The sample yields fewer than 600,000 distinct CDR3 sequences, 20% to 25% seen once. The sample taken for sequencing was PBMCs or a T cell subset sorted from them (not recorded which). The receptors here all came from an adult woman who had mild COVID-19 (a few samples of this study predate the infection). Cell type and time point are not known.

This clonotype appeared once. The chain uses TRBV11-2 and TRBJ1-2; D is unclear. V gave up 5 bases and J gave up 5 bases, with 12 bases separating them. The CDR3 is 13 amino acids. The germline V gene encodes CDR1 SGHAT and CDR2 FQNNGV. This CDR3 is CASSPGRVYGYTF. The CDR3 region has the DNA TGTGCCAGCAGCCCCGGAAGAGTTTATGGCTACACCTTC.

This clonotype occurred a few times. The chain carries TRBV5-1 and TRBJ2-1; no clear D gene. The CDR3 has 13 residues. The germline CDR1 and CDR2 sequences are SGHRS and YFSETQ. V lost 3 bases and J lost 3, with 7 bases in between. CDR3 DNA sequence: TGCGCCAGCAGCTGGGATTACTACAATGAGCAGTTCTTC. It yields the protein CASSWDYYNEQFF.

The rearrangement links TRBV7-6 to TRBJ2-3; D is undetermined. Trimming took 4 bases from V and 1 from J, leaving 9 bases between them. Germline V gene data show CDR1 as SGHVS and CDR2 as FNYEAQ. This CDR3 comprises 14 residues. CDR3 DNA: TGTGCCAGCAGCTCTAATGTGGGCACAGATACGCAGTATTTT. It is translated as CASSSNVGTDTQYF.

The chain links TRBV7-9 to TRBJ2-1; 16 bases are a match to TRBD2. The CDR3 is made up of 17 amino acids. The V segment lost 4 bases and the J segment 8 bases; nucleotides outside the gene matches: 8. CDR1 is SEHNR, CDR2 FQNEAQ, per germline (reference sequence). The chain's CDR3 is CASSSGTSGRADYEQFF. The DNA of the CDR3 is TGTGCCAGCAGCTCCGGGACTAGCGGGAGGGCCGATTATGAGCAGTTCTTC.

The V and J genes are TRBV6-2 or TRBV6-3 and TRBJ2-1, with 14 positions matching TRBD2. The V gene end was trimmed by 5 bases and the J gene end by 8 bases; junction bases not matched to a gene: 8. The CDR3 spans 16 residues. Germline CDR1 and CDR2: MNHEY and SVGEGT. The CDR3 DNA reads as TGTGCCAGCAGTAAACGGGGGACTAGCGGGAGTGATGAGCAGTTCTTC. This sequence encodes CASSKRGTSGSDEQFF.

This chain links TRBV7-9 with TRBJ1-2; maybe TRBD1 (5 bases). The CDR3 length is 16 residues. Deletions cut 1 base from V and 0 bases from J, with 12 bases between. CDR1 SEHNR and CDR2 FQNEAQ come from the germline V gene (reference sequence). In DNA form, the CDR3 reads TGTGCCAGCAGCTTAGTTCTGGACACTACTAACTATGGCTACACCTTC. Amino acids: CASSLVLDTTNYGYTF.

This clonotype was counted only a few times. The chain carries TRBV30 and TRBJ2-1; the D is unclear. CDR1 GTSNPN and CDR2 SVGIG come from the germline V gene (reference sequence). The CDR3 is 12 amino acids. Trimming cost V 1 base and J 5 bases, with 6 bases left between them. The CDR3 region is CAWSENDNEQFF. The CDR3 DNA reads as TGTGCCTGGAGTGAGAACGACAATGAGCAGTTCTTC.

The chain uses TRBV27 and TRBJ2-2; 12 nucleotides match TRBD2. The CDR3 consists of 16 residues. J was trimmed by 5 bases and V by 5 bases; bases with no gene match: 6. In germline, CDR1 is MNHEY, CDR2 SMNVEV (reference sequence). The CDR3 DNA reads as TGTGCCAGCAGTCGACTCCTAGCGGGAGGGACCGGGGAGCTGTTTTTT. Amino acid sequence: CASSRLLAGGTGELFF.

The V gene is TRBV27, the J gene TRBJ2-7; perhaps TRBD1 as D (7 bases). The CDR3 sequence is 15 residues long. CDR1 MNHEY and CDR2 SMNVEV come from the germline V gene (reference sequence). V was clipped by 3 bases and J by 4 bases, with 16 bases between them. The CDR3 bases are TGTGCCAGCAGTTTCGACAGGGAGGAGGTTTACGAGCAGTACTTC. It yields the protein CASSFDREEVYEQYF.

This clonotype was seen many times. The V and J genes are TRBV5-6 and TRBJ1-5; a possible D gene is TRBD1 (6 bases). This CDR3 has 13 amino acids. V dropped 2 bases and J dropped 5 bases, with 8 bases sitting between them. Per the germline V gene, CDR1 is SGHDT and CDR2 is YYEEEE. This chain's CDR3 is CASSLAGDQPQHF. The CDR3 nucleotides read TGTGCCAGCAGCTTAGCAGGGGATCAGCCCCAGCATTTT. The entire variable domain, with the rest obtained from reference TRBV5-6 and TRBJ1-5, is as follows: DAGVTQSPTHLIKTRGQQVTLRCSPKSGHDTVSWYQQALGQGPQFIFQYYEEEERQRGNFPDRFSGHQFPNYSSELNVNALLLGDSALYLCASSLAGDQPQHFGDGTRLSIL.

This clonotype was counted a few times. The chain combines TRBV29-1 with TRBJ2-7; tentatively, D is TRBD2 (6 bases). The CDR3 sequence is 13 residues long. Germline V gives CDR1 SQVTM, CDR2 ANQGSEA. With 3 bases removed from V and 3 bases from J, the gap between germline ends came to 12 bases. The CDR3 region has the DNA TGCAGCGTTGACCTATGGGGGGACTACGAGCAGTACTTC. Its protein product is CSVDLWGDYEQYF.

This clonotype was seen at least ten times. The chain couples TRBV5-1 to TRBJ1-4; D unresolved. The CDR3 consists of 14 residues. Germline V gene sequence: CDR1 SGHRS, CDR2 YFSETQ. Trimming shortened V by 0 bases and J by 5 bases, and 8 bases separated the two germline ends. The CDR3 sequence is CASSLGQINEKLFF. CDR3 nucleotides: TGCGCCAGCAGCTTGGGCCAGATCAATGAAAAACTGTTTTTT.

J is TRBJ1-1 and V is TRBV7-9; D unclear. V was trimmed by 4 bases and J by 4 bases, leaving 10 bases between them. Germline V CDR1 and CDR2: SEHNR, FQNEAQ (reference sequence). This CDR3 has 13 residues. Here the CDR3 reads CASSSTASTEAFF. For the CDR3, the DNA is TGTGCCAGCAGCTCGACCGCGAGCACTGAAGCTTTCTTT.

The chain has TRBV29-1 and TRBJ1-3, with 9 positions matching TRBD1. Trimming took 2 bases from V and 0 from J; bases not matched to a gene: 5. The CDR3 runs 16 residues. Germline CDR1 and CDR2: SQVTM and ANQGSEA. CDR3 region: CSVEKTGGGSGNTIYF. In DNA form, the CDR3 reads TGCAGCGTTGAAAAGACAGGGGGTGGCTCTGGAAACACCATATATTTT.

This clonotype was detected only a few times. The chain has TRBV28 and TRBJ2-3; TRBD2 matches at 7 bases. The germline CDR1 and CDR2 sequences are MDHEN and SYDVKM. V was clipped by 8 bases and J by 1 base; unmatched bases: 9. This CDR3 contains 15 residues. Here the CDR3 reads CASGRSGGGTDTQYF. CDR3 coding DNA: TGTGCCAGCGGCCGCTCGGGAGGTGGCACAGATACGCAGTATTTT.

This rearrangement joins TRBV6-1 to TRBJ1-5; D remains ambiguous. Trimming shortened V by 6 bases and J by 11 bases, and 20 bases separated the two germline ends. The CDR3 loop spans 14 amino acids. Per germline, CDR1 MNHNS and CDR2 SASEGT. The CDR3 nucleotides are TGTGCCAGCAGGTCGGGAAACGGGGTTGTAGCCCAGCATTTT. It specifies CASRSGNGVVAQHF.

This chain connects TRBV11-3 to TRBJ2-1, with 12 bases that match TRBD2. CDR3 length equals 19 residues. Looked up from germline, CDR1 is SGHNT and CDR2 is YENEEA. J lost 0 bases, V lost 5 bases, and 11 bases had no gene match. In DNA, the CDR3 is TGTGCCAGCAGCACCGGGACTAGCGGGTGGCGAAGCTCCTACAATGAGCAGTTCTTC. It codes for CASSTGTSGWRSSYNEQFF.

CDR3 region: CASSDRTGGSQPQHF. CDR3 nucleotide sequence: TGTGCCAGCAGTGACAGGACAGGGGGTAGTCAGCCCCAGCATTTT. The V gene is TRBV2, the J gene TRBJ1-5, with TRBD1 identical over 10 bases. Germline assignment: CDR1 SNHLY and CDR2 FYNNEI. The CDR3 loop spans 15 amino acids. With V trimmed by 3 bases and J by 6 bases, 5 bases remained unmatched.

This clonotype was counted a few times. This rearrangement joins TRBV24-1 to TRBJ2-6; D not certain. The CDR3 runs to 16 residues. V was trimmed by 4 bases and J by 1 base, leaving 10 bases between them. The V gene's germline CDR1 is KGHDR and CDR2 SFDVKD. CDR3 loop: CATSDTMDSGANVLTF. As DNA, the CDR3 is TGTGCCACCAGTGACACCATGGATTCTGGGGCCAACGTCCTGACTTTC.

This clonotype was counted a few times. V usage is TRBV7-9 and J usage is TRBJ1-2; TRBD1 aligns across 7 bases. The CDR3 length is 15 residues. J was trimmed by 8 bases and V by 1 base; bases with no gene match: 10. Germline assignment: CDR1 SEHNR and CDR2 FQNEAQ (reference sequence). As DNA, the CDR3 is TGTGCCAGCAGCTTAGGTCCCCAAAGAGGGGGCGGCTACACCTTC. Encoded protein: CASSLGPQRGGGYTF.

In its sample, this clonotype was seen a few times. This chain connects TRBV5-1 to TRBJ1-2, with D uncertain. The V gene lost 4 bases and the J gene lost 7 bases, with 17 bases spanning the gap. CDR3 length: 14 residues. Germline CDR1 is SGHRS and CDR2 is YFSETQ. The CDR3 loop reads CASSPAGRSLGYTF. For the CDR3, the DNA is TGCGCCAGCAGCCCAGCCGGGAGGTCCCTTGGCTACACCTTC.

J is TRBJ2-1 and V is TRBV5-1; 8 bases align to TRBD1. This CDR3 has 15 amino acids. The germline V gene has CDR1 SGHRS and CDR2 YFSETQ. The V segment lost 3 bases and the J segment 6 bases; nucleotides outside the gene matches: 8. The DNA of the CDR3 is TGCGCCAGCAGCTCAGGACAGGGAAAGTTCAATGAGCAGTTCTTC. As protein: CASSSGQGKFNEQFF.

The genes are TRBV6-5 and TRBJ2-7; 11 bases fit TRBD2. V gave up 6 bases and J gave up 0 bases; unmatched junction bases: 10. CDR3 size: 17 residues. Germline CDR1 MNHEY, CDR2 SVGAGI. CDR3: CASSPPRLAGRSYEQYF. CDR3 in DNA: TGTGCCAGCAGCCCCCCTAGACTAGCGGGACGCTCCTACGAGCAGTACTTC.

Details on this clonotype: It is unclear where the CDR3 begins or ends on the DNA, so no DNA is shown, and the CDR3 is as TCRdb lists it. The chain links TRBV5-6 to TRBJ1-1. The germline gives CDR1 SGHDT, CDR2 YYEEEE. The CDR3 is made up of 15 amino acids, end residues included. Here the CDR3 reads CASSLFGNGNTEAFF.

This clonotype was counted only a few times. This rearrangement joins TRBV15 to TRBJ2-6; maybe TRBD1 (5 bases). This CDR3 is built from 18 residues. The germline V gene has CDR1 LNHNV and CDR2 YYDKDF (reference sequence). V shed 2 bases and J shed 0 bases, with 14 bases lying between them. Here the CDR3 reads CATSRNRGRPSGANVLTF. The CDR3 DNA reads TGTGCCACCAGCAGAAATAGGGGTCGCCCCTCTGGGGCCAACGTCCTGACTTTC.

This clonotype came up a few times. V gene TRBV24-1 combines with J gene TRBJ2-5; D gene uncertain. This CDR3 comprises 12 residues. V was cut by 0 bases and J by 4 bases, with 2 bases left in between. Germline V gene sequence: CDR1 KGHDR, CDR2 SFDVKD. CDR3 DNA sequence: TGTGCCACCAGTGATTTGTTAGAGACCCAGTACTTC. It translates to CATSDLLETQYF.

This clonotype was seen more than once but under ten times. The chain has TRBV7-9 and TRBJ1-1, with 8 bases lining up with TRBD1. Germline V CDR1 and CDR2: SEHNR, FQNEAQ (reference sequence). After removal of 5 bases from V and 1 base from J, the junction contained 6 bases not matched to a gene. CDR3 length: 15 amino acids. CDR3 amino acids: CASSPGGGQNTEAFF. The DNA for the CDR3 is TGTGCCAGCAGCCCAGGGGGCGGACAGAACACTGAAGCTTTCTTT.

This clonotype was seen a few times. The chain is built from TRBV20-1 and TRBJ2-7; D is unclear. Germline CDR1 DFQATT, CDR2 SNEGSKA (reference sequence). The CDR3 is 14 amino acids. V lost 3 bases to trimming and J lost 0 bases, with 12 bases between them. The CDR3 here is CSASKFDASYEQYF. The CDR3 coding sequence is TGCAGTGCTAGCAAGTTTGACGCCTCCTACGAGCAGTACTTC.

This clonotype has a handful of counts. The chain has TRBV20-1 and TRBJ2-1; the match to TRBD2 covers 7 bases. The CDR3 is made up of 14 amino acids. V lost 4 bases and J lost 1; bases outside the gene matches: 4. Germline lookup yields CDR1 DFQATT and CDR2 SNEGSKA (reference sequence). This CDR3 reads CSAMGGESYNEQFF. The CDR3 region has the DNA TGCAGTGCTATGGGGGGGGAATCCTACAATGAGCAGTTCTTC.

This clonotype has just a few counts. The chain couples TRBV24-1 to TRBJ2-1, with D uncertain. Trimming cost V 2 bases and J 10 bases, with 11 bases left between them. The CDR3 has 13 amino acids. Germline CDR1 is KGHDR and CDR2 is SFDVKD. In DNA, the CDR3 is TGTGCCACCAGTGATTCCCTAGTTTGGGAGCAGTTCTTC. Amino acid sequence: CATSDSLVWEQFF.

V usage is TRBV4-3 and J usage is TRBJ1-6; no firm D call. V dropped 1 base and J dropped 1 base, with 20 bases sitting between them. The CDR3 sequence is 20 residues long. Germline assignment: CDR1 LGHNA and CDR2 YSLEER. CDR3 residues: CASSQVAEGLEFSYNSPLHF. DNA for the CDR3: TGCGCCAGCAGCCAAGTCGCGGAGGGATTGGAGTTTTCCTATAATTCACCCCTCCACTTT.

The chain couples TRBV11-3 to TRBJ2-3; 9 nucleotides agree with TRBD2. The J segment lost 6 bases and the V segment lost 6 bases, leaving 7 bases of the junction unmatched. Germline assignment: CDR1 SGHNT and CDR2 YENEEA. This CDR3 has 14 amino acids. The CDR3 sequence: CASSPSGATDTQYF. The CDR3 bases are TGTGCCAGCAGTCCTAGCGGGGCCACCGATACGCAGTATTTT.